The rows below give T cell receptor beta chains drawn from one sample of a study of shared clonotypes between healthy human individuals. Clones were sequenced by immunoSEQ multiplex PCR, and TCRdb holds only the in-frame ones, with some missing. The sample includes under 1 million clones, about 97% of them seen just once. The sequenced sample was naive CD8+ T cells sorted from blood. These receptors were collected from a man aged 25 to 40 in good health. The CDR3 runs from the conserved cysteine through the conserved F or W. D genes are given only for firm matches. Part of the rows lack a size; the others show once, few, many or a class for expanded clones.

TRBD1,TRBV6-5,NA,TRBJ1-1,CASSVGQLNTEAFF,TGTGCCAGCAGCGTGGGACAGCTGAACACTGAAGCTTTCTTT
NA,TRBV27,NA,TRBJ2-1,CASSLRVTQSNEQFF,TGTGCCAGCAGTTTGCGCGTGACCCAGAGCAATGAGCAGTTCTTC
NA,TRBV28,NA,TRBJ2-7,CASSGQNYEQYF,TGTGCCAGCAGCGGACAGAACTACGAGCAGTACTTC
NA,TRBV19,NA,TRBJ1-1,CASSIGREAFF,TGTGCCAGTAGTATTGGACGAGAAGCTTTCTTT
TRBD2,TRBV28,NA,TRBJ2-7,CASKTKREIYEQYF,TGTGCCAGCAAAACAAAGCGGGAAATCTACGAGCAGTACTTC
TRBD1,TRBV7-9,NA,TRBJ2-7,CASSKDRVGSYEQYF,TGTGCCAGCAGCAAAGACAGGGTTGGCTCCTACGAGCAGTACTTC
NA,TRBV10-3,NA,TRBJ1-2,CAISAVQDGYGYTF,TGTGCCATCAGCGCAGTACAGGACGGGTATGGCTACACCTTC
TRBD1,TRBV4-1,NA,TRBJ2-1,CASSQDRGRNEQFF,TGCGCCAGCAGCCAGGACAGGGGGCGTAATGAGCAGTTCTTC
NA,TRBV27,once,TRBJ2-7,CASSLGLQYEQYF,TGTGCCAGCAGTTTAGGACTACAGTACGAGCAGTACTTC
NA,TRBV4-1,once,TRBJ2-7,CASSPQGYEQYF,TGCGCCAGCAGCCCACAGGGCTACGAGCAGTACTTC
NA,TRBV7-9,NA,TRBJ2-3,CASSYDPTDTQYF,TGTGCCAGCAGCTACGATCCGACAGATACGCAGTATTTT
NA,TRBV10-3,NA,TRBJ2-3,CAIQYSDTQYF,TGTGCCATCCAATACTCGGATACGCAGTATTTT
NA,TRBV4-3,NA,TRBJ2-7,CASSQEYRTMVGYEQYF,TGCGCCAGCAGCCAAGAATACCGGACGATGGTGGGCTACGAGCAGTACTTC
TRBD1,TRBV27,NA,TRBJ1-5,CASSLSTGREGPQHF,TGTGCCAGCAGTTTATCGACAGGGCGAGAAGGGCCCCAGCATTTT
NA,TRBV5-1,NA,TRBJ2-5,CASSLVTGQETQYF,TGCGCCAGCAGCTTAGTAACAGGGCAGGAGACCCAGTACTTC
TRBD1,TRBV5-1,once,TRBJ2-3,CASSPTGVGDTQYF,TGCGCCAGCAGTCCGACAGGGGTTGGGGATACGCAGTATTTT
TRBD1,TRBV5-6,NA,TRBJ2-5,CASSSATGFQETQYF,TGTGCCAGCAGCTCAGCGACAGGGTTCCAAGAGACCCAGTACTTC
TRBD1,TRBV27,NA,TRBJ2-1,CASSLSTGMNEQFF,TGTGCCAGCAGTTTATCGACAGGGATGAATGAGCAGTTCTTC